This TCR beta chain was recovered during a study of T-cell reconstitution after alpha-beta-depleted transplantation in children. During its preparation, the TCRbeta library received unique molecular identifiers. TCRdb used MiXCR to reprocess the PCR reads, holding one entry per CDR3 protein. The sample holds 440,000 or so distinct CDR3 sequences, about 45% seen once. The V gene end was trimmed by 6 bases and the J gene end by 5 bases; junction bases not matched to a gene: 9. This CDR3 has 16 residues. Per germline, CDR1 SGHTA and CDR2 FQGTGA. As for this clonotype: Its antigen is as yet unknown.

General observations from the study: T cells produced anew were the main source of T-cell counts and diversity one year after transplant. The study traced high day-60 TCRbeta diversity in some patients to surviving recipient T cells and thymic progenitors. About two months after transplant, alpha-beta T cells reportedly came from several hundred expanded graft clones.

Sequencing used PBMCs, obtained before TCRalphabeta/CD19-depleted stem cell transplant. The chain carries TRBV7-3 and TRBJ2-2; TRBD2 aligns across 10 bases. The source is a girl aged 2 to 9 with aplastic anemia, due to receive a stem cell transplant. In DNA, the CDR3 is TGTGCCAGCAGTGCCAGCGGGAGGGCCGGAACCGGGGAGCTGTTTTTT. Encoded protein: CASSASGRAGTGELFF.